The present T cell receptor (beta chain) was sequenced within a study of stem cell transplantation in POMP-related autoinflammatory disease (dated by TCRdb to the early 2020s). About the investigation overall: The study hypothesized that defective thymoproteasomes impair MHC class I-dependent CD8+ T-cell differentiation and positive selection, skewing the TRB repertoire. Before transplant, CD4+ naive T-cell skewing, low CD8+ T-cell proportions, and reduced T-cell cytokine secretion were observed in patients. The effect of POMP deficiency on T-cell receptor beta repertoire diversity and CDR3 characteristics was assessed using high-throughput TRB sequencing. General conclusions and limits of the study: In PRAID patients, the trend toward increased clonality and lower diversity reached statistical significance only for regulatory T cells. Across all analyzed T-cell subsets, PRAID patients showed a trend toward higher clonality and lower TRB diversity. The number of unique TRB V-J gene pairings in PRAID patients was restricted.

Receptor libraries were prepared by the immunoSEQ multiplex PCR assay. As for the authors' bioinformatics: Shannon entropy, which takes clonal size distribution into account, was used to quantify repertoire diversity. The Gini-Simpson index (Simpson_1-D) was used to measure inequality of clonotype distribution. Sourced from immuneACCESS, this table was stored by TCRdb with only in-frame sequences that have V and J called. A share of the clones is absent; for the studies checked, an unresolved V gene accounts for under half, and the remainder has no known explanation. From that table come the V and J calls and clone size; the DNA was used to work out D and trimming. Within this sample are thousands of clones, with roughly 90% of them counted one time only. The ten most abundant clones make up roughly 2.6% of the sample. Taken with the paper, the label for time point translates to: before hematopoietic stem cell transplant. PRAID was a condition in which autoinflammation came alongside prominent immunodeficiency. Before TRB sequencing, the T-cell subsets, namely conventional T cells, CD8+ T cells, regulatory T cells, and T follicular helper cells, were sorted.

Counted from cysteine to phenylalanine, this CDR3 has 14 amino acids. Only the CDR3 part of the read is kept: 42 bases, read in frame from the first base. In the germline V gene (reference sequence), CDR1 corresponds to SGHNT and CDR2 to YYREEE. V is cut by 7 bases and J by 4 bases, and the space between the germline ends is 18 bases. Notes on this clone: Its antigen has not been determined. Per-base qualities were not stored, and no clone one base away is much larger.

The input for sequencing was CD8+ T cells from PBMCs, taken before stem cell transplantation. The chain joins TRBV5-4 to TRBJ2-7, with the D gene tentatively TRBD1 or TRBD2, based on 6 matching bases in each. This receptor was obtained from a human donor with POMP-related autoinflammation and immune dysregulation (PRAID). CDR3 region: CASRPWGAGYEQYF. DNA sequence: TGTGCCAGCCGCCCTTGGGGGGCAGGGTACGAGCAGTACTTC.